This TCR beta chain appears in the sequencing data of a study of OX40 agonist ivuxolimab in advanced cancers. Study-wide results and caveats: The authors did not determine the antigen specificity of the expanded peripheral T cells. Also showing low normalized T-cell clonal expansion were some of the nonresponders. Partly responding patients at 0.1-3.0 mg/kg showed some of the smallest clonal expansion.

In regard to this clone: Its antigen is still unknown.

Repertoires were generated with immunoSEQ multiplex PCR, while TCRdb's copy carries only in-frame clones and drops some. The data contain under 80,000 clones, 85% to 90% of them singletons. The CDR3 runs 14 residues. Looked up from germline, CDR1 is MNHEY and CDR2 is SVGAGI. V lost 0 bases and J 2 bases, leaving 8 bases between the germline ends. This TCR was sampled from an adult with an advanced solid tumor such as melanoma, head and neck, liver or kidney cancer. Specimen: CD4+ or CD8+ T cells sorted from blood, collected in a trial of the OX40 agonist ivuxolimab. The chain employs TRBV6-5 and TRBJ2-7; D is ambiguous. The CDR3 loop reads CASSYSGSPYEQYF. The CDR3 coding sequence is TGTGCCAGCAGTTACTCGGGCTCCCCCTACGAGCAGTACTTC.